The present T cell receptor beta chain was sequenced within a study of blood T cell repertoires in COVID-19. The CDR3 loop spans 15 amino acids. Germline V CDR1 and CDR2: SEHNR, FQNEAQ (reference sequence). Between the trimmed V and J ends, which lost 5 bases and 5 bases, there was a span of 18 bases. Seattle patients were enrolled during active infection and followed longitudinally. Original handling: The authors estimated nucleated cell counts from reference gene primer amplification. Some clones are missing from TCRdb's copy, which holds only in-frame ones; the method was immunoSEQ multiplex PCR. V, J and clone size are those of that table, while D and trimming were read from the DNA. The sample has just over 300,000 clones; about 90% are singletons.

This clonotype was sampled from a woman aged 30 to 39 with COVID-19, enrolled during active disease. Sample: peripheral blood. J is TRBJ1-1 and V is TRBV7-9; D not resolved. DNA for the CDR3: TGTGCCAGCAGCAAGGCCGCGGTGCAAGGAACTGAAGCTTTCTTT. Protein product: CASSKAAVQGTEAFF.